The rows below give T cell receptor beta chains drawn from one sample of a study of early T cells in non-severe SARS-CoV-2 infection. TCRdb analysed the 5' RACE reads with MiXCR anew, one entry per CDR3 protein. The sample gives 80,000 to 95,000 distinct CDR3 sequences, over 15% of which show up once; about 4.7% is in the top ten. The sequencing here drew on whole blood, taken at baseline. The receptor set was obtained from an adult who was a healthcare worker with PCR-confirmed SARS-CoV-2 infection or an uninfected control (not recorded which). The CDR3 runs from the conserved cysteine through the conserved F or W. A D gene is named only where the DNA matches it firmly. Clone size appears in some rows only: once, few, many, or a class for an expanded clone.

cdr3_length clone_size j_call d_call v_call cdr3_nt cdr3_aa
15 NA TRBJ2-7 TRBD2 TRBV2 TGTGCCGGCCGTAGCGGGAGACGGGCTACTGGGGAGCAGTACTTC CAGRSGRRATGEQYF
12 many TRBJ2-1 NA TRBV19 TGTGCCACTCGGACGAGGCGGAATGAGCAGTTCTTC CATRTRRNEQFF
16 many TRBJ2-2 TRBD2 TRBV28 TGTGCCAGCAGTGTCGACGTGGCGGGAGATTCCGGGGAGCTGTTTTTT CASSVDVAGDSGELFF
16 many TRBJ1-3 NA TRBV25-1 TGTGCCAGCAGCCAACCCTCCACAGGGAGCGGAAACACCATATATTTT CASSQPSTGSGNTIYF
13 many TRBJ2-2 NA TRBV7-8 TGTGCCAGCAGCTTAGGGCTGTCCGGGGAGCTGTTTTTT CASSLGLSGELFF
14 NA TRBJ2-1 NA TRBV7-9 TGTGCCAGCAGCTTAAGCCTCAGAGACAATGAGCAGTTCTTC CASSLSLRDNEQFF
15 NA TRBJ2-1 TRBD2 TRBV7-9 TGTGCCAGCAGCTACGGACTAGCGGGATTCAATGAGCAGTTCTTC CASSYGLAGFNEQFF
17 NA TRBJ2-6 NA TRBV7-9 TGTGCCAGCAGCTTACGACAGGTCCTCTCTGGGGCCAACGTCCTGACTTTC CASSLRQVLSGANVLTF
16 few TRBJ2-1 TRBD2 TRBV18 TGTGCCAGCTCACCCATGGGGACTAGCGGGAGCAATGAGCAGTTCTTC CASSPMGTSGSNEQFF
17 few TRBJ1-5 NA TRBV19 TGTGCCAGTAGTATATATTGGGAGATAAGGGGCAATCAGCCCCAGCATTTT CASSIYWEIRGNQPQHF
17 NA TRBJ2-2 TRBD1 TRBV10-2 TGCGCCAGCAGTGAGGGGAGAACAGGGGCTGGGACCGGGGAGCTGTTTTTT CASSEGRTGAGTGELFF
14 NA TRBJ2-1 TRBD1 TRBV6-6 TGTGCCAGCACCACTCACCCAGGGGGCAATGAGCAGTTCTTC CASTTHPGGNEQFF
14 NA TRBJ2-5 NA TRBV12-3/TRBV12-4 TGTGCCAGCAGTCGGGGAGATTGGGAAGAGACCCAGTACTTC CASSRGDWEETQYF
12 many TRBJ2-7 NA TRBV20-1 TGCAGTGCTGGCGGGACAGCCTACGAGCAGTACTTC CSAGGTAYEQYF
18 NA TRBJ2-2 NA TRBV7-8 TGTGCCAGCAGCTCTCGGAGGGCAGGGACGACGAACACCGGGGAGCTGTTTTTT CASSSRRAGTTNTGELFF
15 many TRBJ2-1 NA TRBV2 TGTGCCAGCAGTGATGGGCTATTCTCCTACAATGAGCAGTTCTTC CASSDGLFSYNEQFF
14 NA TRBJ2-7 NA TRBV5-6 TGTGCCAGCAGCCCTACTGAGGCCACCTACGAGCAGTACTTC CASSPTEATYEQYF
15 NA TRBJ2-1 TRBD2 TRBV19 TGTGCCAGTAGTATCCAAGCGGGAGGGTACAATGAGCAGTTCTTC CASSIQAGGYNEQFF
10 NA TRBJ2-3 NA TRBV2 TGTGCCAGCGGAAGAGCAGTTCTGAATTTT CASGRAVLNF
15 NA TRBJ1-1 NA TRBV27 TGTGCCACCGCGAGGGGCCCAATCTGGGGCACTGAAGCTTTCTTT CATARGPIWGTEAFF
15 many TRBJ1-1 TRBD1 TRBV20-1 TGCAGTGCTAGAGGCACAGGGGAAGCGAACACTGAAGCTTTCTTT CSARGTGEANTEAFF
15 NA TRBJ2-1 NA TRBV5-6 TGTGCCAGCAGCCTAACCTCCGACGAGTTCCATGAGCAGTTCTTC CASSLTSDEFHEQFF
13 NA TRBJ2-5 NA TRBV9 TGTGCCAGCAGCGTAGCTGGGGAAGAGACCCAGTACTTC CASSVAGEETQYF
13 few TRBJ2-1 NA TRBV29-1 TGCAGCGTTAGACCGACAGGTATCGATGAGCAGTTCTTC CSVRPTGIDEQFF
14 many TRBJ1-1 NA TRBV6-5 TGTGCCAGCAGTTACTCTAGGCCGAACACTGAAGCTTTCTTT CASSYSRPNTEAFF
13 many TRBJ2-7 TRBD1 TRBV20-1 TGCAGTGCTAGGGCAACAGGGGTCTACGAGCAGTACTTC CSARATGVYEQYF